The 21 T cell receptor beta chains presented below share a single source sample, sequenced in a study of T cells in tuberculosis. Time point specified: new active TB diagnosis, blood taken before or within 7 days of starting treatment. This table comes from immunoSEQ multiplex PCR, and its TCRdb copy is limited to in-frame clones, with some not included. This table has about 22,000 clones, approximately 85% appearing once. Source: PBMCs, taken at tuberculosis diagnosis. These receptors all come from an adult with tuberculosis.

The J gene is TRBJ1-5, the V gene TRBV2, with D unclear. CDR1 SNHLY and CDR2 FYNNEI come from the germline V gene. The CDR3 has 12 amino acids. The V and J ends lost 4 bases and 5 bases respectively, with 6 bases between them. This CDR3 is CASSGYYQPQHF. CDR3 bases: TGTGCCAGCAGTGGGTACTATCAGCCCCAGCATTTT.

This chain uses TRBV9 with TRBJ2-3; 11 nucleotides line up with TRBD2. Germline CDR1 SGDLS, CDR2 YYNGEE. J gave up 5 bases and V 2 bases, and 10 bases lay outside the gene matches. The CDR3 length is 17 residues. The chain's CDR3 is CASSVVRLAGLIDTQYF. The CDR3 DNA reads TGTGCCAGCAGCGTCGTCAGACTAGCGGGGCTTATAGATACGCAGTATTTT.

The V call is TRBV5-1, the J call TRBJ1-2; 9 bases agree with TRBD1. This CDR3 comprises 15 residues. Germline V gene lookup returns CDR1 SGHRS and CDR2 YFSETQ. The J segment lost 7 bases and the V segment lost 0 bases, leaving 7 bases of the junction unmatched. The chain's CDR3 is CASSLEQGAVGGYTF. The DNA of the CDR3 is TGCGCCAGCAGCTTGGAACAGGGGGCAGTAGGTGGCTACACCTTC.

The rearrangement joins TRBV6-6 to TRBJ1-2; 7 bases line up with TRBD1. Unmatched junction bases numbered 4, after V lost 4 bases and J lost 5 bases. The CDR3 has 13 amino acids. Germline CDR1 reads MNHNY; CDR2 reads SVGAGI (reference sequence). DNA for the CDR3: TGTGCCAGCAGTTTATCAGGGGGATATGGCTACACCTTC. Its translation: CASSLSGGYGYTF.

The gene calls are TRBV7-9 and TRBJ1-2; 7 nucleotides match TRBD1. Germline V gives CDR1 SEHNR, CDR2 FQNEAQ (reference sequence). The CDR3 sequence is 15 residues long. The trim removed 4 bases at V and 2 bases at J, leaving 7 bases unmatched. For the CDR3, the DNA is TGTGCCAGCAGCTCGGGGACAGCTATCAACTATGGCTACACCTTC. This sequence encodes CASSSGTAINYGYTF.

The V and J genes are TRBV10-3 and TRBJ1-6; TRBD1 agrees at 7 bases. V lost 7 bases, J lost 6 bases, and 6 bases stayed unmatched. This CDR3 has 14 residues. Germline loops: CDR1 ENHRY, CDR2 SYGVKD. CDR3 residues: CAIKGGAVNSPLHF. CDR3 bases: TGTGCCATCAAAGGGGGCGCCGTTAATTCACCCCTCCACTTT.

The CDR3 DNA follows: TGTGCCAGCAGTTACTCCGGTTACGGGAACACTGAAGCTTTCTTT. Protein: CASSYSGYGNTEAFF. V gene TRBV6-5 combines with J gene TRBJ1-1; D gene uncertain. CDR3 length equals 15 residues. CDR1 is MNHEY and CDR2 is SVGAGI in the germline V gene. V lost 0 bases and J 1 base, leaving 9 bases between the germline ends.

The genes are TRBV5-1 and TRBJ2-1, with D uncertain. Trimming removed 1 base at V and 9 bases at J, with 11 bases between. CDR1 is SGHRS, CDR2 YFSETQ, per germline. The CDR3 has 13 residues. The CDR3 region is CASSLIQEGEQFF. The DNA for the CDR3 is TGCGCCAGCAGCTTGATCCAGGAAGGTGAGCAGTTCTTC.

This clone was detected only once. The chain employs TRBV7-3 and TRBJ1-1; TRBD1 might be the D (6 bases). CDR3 length equals 14 residues. Germline V CDR1 and CDR2: SGHTA, FQGTGA. Trimming left V 5 bases short and J 4 bases short, with 14 bases between. The CDR3 DNA reads TGTGCCAGCAGCCCTTCGGGGGGGGCCACTGAAGCTTTCTTT. Its protein product is CASSPSGGATEAFF.

The chain is built from TRBV4-1 and TRBJ2-3, with a tentative D call TRBD2 (6 bases). This CDR3 has 15 residues. CDR1 and CDR2 from the germline V gene are MGHRA and YSYEKL. V shed 2 bases and J shed 1 base, with 10 bases lying between them. CDR3: CASSQLTRRTDTQYF. CDR3 nucleotide sequence: TGCGCCAGCAGCCAATTGACTAGACGCACAGATACGCAGTATTTT.

This clone occurred once. The chain uses TRBV10-3 and TRBJ1-1; 10 bases map to TRBD1. Per the germline V gene, CDR1 is ENHRY and CDR2 is SYGVKD. This CDR3 spans 14 amino acids. Trimming took 4 bases from V and 7 from J; bases not matched to a gene: 6. The CDR3, as DNA: TGTGCCATCAGTGGGGACAGGGGAACTAGTGAAGCTTTCTTT. Amino acids: CAISGDRGTSEAFF.

The CDR3, as DNA: TGTGCCAGCAGTGGGCTGGGACAGTTCAATCAGCCCCAGCATTTT. Its protein is CASSGLGQFNQPQHF. The genes are TRBV25-1 and TRBJ1-5, with 7 bases that match TRBD1. Germline CDR1 reads MGHDK; CDR2 reads SYGVNS. Trimming cost V 4 bases and J 3 bases; bases outside gene matches: 6. The CDR3 is 15 amino acids.

The chain couples TRBV27 to TRBJ2-7; 8 nucleotides align to TRBD2. J gave up 3 bases and V 5 bases, and 15 bases lay outside the gene matches. The CDR3 runs 17 residues. From germline, CDR1 is MNHEY and CDR2 SMNVEV (reference sequence). CDR3 in DNA: TGTGCCAGCAGTCCTTCCTTTAGCGGGGCCTTTATCTACGAGCAGTACTTC. Translated, it gives CASSPSFSGAFIYEQYF.

The V call is TRBV7-8, the J call TRBJ1-3; D not resolved. Germline values: CDR1 SGHVS, CDR2 FQNEAQ. Deletions cut 8 bases from V and 4 bases from J, with 9 bases between. CDR3 length equals 12 residues. The CDR3 bases are TGTGCCAGCGGGCGAGGGGGAAACACCATATATTTT. Amino acid sequence: CASGRGGNTIYF.

The chain uses TRBV6-5 and TRBJ2-3; D remains ambiguous. The CDR3 spans 15 residues. The V gene's germline CDR1 is MNHEY and CDR2 SVGAGI. The V end lost 2 bases, the J end lost 0 bases, and 9 bases lay between the germline ends. This CDR3 reads CASSYTEISTDTQYF. The CDR3 DNA sequence: TGTGCCAGCAGTTACACAGAAATTAGCACAGATACGCAGTATTTT.

The CDR3 here is CAWSVGQRLSTGELFF. The CDR3 nucleotides read TGTGCCTGGAGTGTGGGGCAGAGATTAAGCACCGGGGAGCTGTTTTTT. This rearrangement joins TRBV30 to TRBJ2-2, with D possibly being TRBD1 (5 bases). V was trimmed by 0 bases and J by 4 bases, leaving 15 bases between them. This CDR3 contains 16 residues. CDR1 GTSNPN and CDR2 SVGIG come from the germline V gene (reference sequence).

V and J are TRBV30 and TRBJ2-7, with D perhaps TRBD1 (8 bases). The germline gives CDR1 GTSNPN, CDR2 SVGIG (reference sequence). The V end lost 3 bases, the J end lost 6 bases, and 27 bases lay between the germline ends. The CDR3 is 17 amino acids. The CDR3 nucleotides read TGTGCCTGGAGGCCTCGGACAGGGAGGGATCTCAGGTCCGAGCAGTACTTC. Amino acid sequence: CAWRPRTGRDLRSEQYF.

V and J are TRBV5-1 and TRBJ1-4; TRBD1 might be the D (6 bases). The ends were cut back, 2 bases at V and 3 bases at J, with 8 bases in the middle. CDR1 and CDR2 (germline): SGHRS, YFSETQ. CDR3 length: 14 residues. The CDR3 sequence: CASSFEGANEKLFF. CDR3 in DNA: TGCGCCAGCAGCTTCGAGGGGGCTAATGAAAAACTGTTTTTT.

The gene calls are TRBV14 and TRBJ2-7; possible D gene TRBD2, 5 bases. Trimming pared 4 bases from V and 0 bases from J, leaving 10 bases between. Germline CDR1 and CDR2: SGHDN and FVKESK. This CDR3 has 14 residues. The CDR3 here is CASSPGFSSYEQYF. The CDR3 DNA is TGTGCCAGCAGCCCGGGGTTTAGCTCCTACGAGCAGTACTTC.

The chain uses TRBV12-1 and TRBJ2-3; TRBD2, the D gene given by the table, was not confirmed from the DNA. TRBV12-1 is recorded as a pseudogene. The CDR3 is 15 residues long. The CDR3 nucleotides are TGTGCCAGCAGCTTTGGGAGGGTCTCGACAGATACGCAGTATTTT. This translates into CASSFGRVSTDTQYF.

This sequence joins TRBV10-1 and TRBJ1-1, with D possibly matching TRBD1 (5 bases). The ends were cut back, 0 bases at V and 5 bases at J, with 16 bases in the middle. CDR3 length: 16 residues. Germline lookup yields CDR1 WNHNN and CDR2 SYGVQD (reference sequence). The CDR3 is CASSESRRGGMTEAFF. The CDR3 bases are TGCGCCAGCAGTGAGTCGCGAAGGGGCGGAATGACTGAAGCTTTCTTT.